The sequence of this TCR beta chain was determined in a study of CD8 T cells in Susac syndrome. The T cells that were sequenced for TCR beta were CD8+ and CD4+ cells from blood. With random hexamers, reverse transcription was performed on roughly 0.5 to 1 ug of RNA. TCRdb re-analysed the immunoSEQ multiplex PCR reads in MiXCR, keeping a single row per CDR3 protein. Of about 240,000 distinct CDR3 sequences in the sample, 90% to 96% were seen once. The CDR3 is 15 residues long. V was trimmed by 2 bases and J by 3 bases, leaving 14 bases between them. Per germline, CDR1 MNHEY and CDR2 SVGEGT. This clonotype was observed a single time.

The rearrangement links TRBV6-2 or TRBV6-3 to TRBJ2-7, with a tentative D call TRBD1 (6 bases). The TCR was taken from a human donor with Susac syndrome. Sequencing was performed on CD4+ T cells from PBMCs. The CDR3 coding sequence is TGTGCCAGCAGTTACGCCGTAACAGGGAGCTACGAGCAGTACTTC. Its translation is CASSYAVTGSYEQYF.